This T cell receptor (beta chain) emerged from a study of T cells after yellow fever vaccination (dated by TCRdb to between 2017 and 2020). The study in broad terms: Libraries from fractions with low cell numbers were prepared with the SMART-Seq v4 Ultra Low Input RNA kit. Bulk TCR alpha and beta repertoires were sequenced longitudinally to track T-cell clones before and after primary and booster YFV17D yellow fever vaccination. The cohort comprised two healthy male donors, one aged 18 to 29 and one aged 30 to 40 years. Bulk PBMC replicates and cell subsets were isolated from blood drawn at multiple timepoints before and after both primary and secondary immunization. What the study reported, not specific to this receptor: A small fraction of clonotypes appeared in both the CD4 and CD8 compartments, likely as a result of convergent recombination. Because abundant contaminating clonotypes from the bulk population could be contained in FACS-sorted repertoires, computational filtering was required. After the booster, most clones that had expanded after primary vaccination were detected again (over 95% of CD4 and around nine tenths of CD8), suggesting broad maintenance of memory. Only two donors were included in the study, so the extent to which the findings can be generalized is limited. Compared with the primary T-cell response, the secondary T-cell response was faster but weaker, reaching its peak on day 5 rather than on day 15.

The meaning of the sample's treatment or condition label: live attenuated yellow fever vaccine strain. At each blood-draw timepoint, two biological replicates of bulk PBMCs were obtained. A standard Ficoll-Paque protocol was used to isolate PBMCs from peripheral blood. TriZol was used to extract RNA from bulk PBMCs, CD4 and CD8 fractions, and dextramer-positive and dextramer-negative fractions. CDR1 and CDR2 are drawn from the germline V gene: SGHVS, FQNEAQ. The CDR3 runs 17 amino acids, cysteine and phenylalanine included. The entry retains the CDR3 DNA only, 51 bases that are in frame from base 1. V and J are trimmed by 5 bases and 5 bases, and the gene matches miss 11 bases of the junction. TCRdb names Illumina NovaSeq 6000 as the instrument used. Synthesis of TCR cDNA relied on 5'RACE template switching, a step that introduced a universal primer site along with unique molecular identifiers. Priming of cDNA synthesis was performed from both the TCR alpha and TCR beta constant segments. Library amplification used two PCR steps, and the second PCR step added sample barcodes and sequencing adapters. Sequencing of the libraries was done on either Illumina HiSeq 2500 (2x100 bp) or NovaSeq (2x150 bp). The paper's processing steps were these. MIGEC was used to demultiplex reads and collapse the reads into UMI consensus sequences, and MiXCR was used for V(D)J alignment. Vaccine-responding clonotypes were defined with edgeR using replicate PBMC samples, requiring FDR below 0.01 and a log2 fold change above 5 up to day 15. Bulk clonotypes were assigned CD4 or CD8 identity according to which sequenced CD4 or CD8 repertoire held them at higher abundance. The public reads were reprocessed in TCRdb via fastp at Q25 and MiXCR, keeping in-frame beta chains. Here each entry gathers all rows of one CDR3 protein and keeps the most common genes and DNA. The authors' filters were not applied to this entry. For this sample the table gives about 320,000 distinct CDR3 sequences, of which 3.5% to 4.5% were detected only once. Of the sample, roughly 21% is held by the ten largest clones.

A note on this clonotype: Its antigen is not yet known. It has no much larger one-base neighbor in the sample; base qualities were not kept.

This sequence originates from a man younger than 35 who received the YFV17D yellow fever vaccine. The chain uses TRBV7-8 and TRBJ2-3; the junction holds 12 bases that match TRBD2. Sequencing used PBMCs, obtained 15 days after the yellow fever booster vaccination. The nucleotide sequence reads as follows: TGTGCCAGCAGCCCCCACAAACTAGCGGGGGGTGGAGATACGCAGTATTTT. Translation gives CASSPHKLAGGGDTQYF. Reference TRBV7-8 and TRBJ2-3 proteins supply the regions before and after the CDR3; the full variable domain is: GAGVSQSPRYKVAKRGQDVALRCDPISGHVSLFWYQQALGQGPEFLTYFQNEAQLDKSGLPSDRFFAERPEGSVSTLKIQRTQQEDSAVYLCASSPHKLAGGGDTQYFGPGTRLTVL.